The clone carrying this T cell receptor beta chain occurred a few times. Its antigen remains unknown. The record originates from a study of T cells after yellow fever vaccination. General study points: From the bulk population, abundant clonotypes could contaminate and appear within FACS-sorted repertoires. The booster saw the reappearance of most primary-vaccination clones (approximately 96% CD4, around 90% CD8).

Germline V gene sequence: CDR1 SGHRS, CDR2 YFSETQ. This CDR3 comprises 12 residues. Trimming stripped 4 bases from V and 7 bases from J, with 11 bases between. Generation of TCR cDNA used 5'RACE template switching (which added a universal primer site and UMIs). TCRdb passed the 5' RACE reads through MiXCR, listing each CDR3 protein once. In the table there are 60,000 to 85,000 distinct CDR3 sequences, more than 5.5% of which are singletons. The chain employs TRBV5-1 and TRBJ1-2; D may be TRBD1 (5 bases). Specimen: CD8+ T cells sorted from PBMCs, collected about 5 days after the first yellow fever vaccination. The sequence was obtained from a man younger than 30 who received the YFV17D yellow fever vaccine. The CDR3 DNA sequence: TGCGCCAGCAGCCCTCTGGGGCTTGGCTACACCTTC. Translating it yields CASSPLGLGYTF.